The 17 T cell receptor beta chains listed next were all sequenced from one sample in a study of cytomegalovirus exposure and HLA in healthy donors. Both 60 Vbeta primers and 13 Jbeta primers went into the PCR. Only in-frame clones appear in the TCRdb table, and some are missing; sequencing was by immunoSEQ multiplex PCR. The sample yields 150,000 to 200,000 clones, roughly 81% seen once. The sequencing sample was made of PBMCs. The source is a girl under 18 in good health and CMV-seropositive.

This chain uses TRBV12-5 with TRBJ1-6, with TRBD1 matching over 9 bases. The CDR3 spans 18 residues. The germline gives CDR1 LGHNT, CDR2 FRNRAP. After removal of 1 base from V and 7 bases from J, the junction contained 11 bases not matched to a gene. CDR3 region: CASGLATLQGAWNSPLHF. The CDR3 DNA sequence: TGTGCTAGTGGTTTGGCTACCCTACAGGGGGCTTGGAATTCACCCCTCCACTTT.

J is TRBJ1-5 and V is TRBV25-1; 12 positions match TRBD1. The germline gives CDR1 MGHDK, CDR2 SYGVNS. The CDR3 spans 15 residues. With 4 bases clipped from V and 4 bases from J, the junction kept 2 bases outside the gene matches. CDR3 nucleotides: TGTGCCAGCAGTGCGGGACAGGGGGCGAATCAGCCCCAGCATTTT. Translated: CASSAGQGANQPQHF.

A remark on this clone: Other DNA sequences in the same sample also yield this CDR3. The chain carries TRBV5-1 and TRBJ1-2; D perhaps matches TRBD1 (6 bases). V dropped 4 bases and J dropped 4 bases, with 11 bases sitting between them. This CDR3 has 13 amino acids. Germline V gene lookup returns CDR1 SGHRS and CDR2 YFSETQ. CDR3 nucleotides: TGCGCCAGCAGCCCGGACAGCCCCTATGGCTACACCTTC. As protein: CASSPDSPYGYTF.

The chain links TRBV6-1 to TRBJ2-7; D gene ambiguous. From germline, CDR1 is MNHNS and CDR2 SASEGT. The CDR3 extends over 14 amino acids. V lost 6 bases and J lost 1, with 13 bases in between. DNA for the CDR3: TGTGCCAGCAGAGGAGTATACCCGTCCTACGAGCAGTACTTC. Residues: CASRGVYPSYEQYF.

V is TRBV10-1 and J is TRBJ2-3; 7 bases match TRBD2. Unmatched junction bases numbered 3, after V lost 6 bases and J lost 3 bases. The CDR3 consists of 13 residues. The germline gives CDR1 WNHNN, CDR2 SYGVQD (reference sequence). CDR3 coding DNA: TGCGCCAGCAGCCGGGACTATACAGATACGCAGTATTTT. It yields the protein CASSRDYTDTQYF.

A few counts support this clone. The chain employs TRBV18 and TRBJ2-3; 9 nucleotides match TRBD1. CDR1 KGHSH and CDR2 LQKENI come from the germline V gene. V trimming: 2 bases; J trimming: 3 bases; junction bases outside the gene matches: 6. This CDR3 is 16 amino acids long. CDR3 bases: TGTGCCAGCTCACCATTGGACAGGGGAAAGACAGATACGCAGTATTTT. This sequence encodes CASSPLDRGKTDTQYF.

CDR3 coding DNA: TGTGCCAGCTCACCAATCCCGGCGGGGGGAAGAGGTGAGCAGTTCTTC. It is translated as CASSPIPAGGRGEQFF. The chain carries TRBV18 and TRBJ2-1, with TRBD2 identical over 8 bases. CDR1 and CDR2 (germline): KGHSH, LQKENI. The trim removed 2 bases at V and 9 bases at J, leaving 12 bases unmatched. The CDR3 has 16 residues.

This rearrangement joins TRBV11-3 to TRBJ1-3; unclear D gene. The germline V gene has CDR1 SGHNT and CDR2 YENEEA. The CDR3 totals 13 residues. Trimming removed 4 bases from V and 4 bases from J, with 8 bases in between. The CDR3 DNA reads TGTGCCAGCAGCTCGGGAGGGGGAAACACCATATATTTT. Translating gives CASSSGGGNTIYF.

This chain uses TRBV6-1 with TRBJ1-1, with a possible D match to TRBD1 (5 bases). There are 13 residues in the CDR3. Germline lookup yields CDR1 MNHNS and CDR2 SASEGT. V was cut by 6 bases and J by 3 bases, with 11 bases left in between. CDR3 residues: CASRDTLDTEAFF. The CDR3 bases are TGTGCCAGCAGGGACACCTTGGACACTGAAGCTTTCTTT.

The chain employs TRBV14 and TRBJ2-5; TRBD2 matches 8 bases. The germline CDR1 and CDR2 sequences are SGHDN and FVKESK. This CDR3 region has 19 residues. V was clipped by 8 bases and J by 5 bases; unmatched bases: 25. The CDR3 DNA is TGTGCCAGCTATAAAAGACGGGGGGGCCAAGGGGCAATGGGTGAGACCCAGTACTTC. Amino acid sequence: CASYKRRGGQGAMGETQYF.

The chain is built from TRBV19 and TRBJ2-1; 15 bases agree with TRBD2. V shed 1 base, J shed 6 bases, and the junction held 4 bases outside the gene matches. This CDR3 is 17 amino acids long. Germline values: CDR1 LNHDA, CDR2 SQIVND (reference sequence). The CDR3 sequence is CASSIGTSGGARNEQFF. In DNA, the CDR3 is TGTGCCAGTAGTATAGGGACTAGCGGGGGGGCGCGCAATGAGCAGTTCTTC. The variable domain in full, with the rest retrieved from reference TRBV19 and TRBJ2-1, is DGGITQSPKYLFRKEGQNVTLSCEQNLNHDAMYWYRQDPGQGLRLIYYSQIVNDFQKGDIAEGYSVSREKKESFPLTVTSAQKNPTAFYLCASSIGTSGGARNEQFFGPGTRLTVL.

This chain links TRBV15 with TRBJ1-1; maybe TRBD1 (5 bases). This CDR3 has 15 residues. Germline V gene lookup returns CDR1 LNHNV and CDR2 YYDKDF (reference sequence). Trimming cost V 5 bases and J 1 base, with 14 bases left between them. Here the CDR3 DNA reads TGTGCCACCAGCCCTACAGGCAGGGAGAACACTGAAGCTTTCTTT. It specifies CATSPTGRENTEAFF.

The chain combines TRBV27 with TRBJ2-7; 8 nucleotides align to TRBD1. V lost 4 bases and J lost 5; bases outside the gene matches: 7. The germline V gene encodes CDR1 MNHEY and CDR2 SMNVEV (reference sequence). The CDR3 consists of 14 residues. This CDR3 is CASSYDRGGDEQYF. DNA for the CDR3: TGTGCCAGCAGTTACGACAGGGGTGGAGACGAGCAGTACTTC.

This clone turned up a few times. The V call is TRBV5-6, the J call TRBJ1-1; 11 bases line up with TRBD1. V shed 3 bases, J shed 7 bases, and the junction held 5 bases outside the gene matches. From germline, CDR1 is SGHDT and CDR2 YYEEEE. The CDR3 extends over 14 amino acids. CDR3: CASSWTGGGGEAFF. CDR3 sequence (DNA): TGTGCCAGCAGCTGGACAGGGGGCGGGGGTGAAGCTTTCTTT.

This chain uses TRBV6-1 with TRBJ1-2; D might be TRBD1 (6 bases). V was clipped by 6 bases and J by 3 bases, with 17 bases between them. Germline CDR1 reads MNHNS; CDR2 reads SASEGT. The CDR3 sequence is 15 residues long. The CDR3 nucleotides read TGTGCCAGCAGCCCGATGGGGGCCGGGGACTATGGCTACACCTTC. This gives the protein CASSPMGAGDYGYTF.

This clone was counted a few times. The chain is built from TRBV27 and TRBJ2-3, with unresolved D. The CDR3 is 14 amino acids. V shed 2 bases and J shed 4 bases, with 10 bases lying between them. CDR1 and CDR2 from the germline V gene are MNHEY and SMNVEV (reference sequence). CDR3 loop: CASSLGFRADTQYF. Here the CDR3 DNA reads TGTGCCAGCAGTTTAGGGTTCCGGGCAGATACGCAGTATTTT.

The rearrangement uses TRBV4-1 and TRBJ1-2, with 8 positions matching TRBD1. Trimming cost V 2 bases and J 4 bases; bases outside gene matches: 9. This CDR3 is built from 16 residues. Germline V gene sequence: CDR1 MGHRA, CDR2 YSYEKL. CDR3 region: CASSQPTDRGPYGYTF. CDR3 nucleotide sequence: TGCGCCAGCAGCCAACCTACCGACAGGGGTCCCTATGGCTACACCTTC.